Each of the 32 T cell receptor beta chains below was sequenced from the same sample in a study of regulatory T cells in long-lasting Graves disease. TCR beta libraries were built with iRepertoire HTBI primers and Arm-PCR of CDR3 regions. TCRdb recomputed calls from the multiplex PCR reads with MiXCR, one row per CDR3 protein. This sample has a few hundred thousand distinct CDR3 sequences; approximately 16% occur once, and the top ten carry about 8.3%. The time point was: newly diagnosed GD, antithyroid drugs for less than 3 months. Preparation of the TCR library used RNA extracted from PBMCs. These data were also filed under a second study, of T cells in Graves' hyperthyroidism and ophthalmopathy.

Specimen: peripheral blood mononuclear cells (PBMCs), collected at new diagnosis, from a patient treated with antithyroid drugs. These receptors were taken from a woman aged 40 to 50 with Graves disease.

This rearrangement joins TRBV7-2 to TRBJ2-7; D may be TRBD1 (5 bases). Trimming cost V 2 bases and J 6 bases, with 8 bases left between them. Germline V lookup: CDR1 SGHTA, CDR2 FQGNSA. The CDR3 runs 12 residues. The CDR3 nucleotides are TGTGCCAGCAGCTTATCGGACACCGAGCAGTACTTC. Encoded protein: CASSLSDTEQYF.

This clonotype has a count of ten or more. The chain has TRBV7-9 and TRBJ2-1; 7 bases are shared with TRBD2. V was pared by 3 bases and J by 2 bases, with 10 bases of the junction left unmatched. This CDR3 is 17 amino acids long. Germline loops: CDR1 SEHNR, CDR2 FQNEAQ (reference sequence). The CDR3 is CASSLVWASGTYNEQFF. The CDR3 DNA reads TGTGCCAGCAGCTTGGTGTGGGCTAGCGGAACCTACAATGAGCAGTTCTTC.

This clonotype appeared many times. This chain connects TRBV9 to TRBJ2-2; 8 bases are a match to TRBD2. Losses at the gene ends were 0 bases for V and 4 bases for J; bases not matched to a gene: 2. Germline CDR1 SGDLS, CDR2 YYNGEE. CDR3 length: 15 amino acids. CDR3 sequence reads: CASSVVREATGELFF. DNA of the CDR3: TGTGCCAGCAGCGTAGTGCGGGAGGCCACCGGGGAGCTGTTTTTT.

This clonotype occurred many times. This CDR3 is CASSGLQGSYEQYF. The DNA for the CDR3 is TGTGCCAGCAGTGGATTACAGGGGTCCTACGAGCAGTACTTC. The chain links TRBV2 to TRBJ2-7, with 7 bases identical to TRBD1. CDR3 length: 14 amino acids. Germline assignment: CDR1 SNHLY and CDR2 FYNNEI. Trimming removed 4 bases from V and 1 base from J; junction bases left unmatched: 4. Full variable domain (remainder filled in from reference TRBV2 and TRBJ2-7): EPEVTQTPSHQVTQMGQEVILRCVPISNHLYFYWYRQILGQKVEFLVSFYNNEISEKSEIFDDQFSVERPDGSNFTLKIRSTKLEDSAMYFCASSGLQGSYEQYFGPGTRLTVT.

Ten or more counts support this clonotype. The V call is TRBV12-3 or TRBV12-4, the J call TRBJ1-2; D remains unclear. This CDR3 has 12 residues. V was shortened by 2 bases and J by 1 base, with 2 bases between the two germline ends. The CDR3 here is CASSLNNYGYTF. The CDR3 DNA reads as TGTGCCAGCAGTTTAAATAACTATGGCTACACCTTC.

This clonotype turned up a few times. The J gene is TRBJ2-3, the V gene TRBV7-9; no firm D call. V was pared by 2 bases and J by 4 bases, with 4 bases between. CDR1 and CDR2 (germline): SEHNR, FQNEAQ (reference sequence). This CDR3 is 12 amino acids long. The DNA for the CDR3 is TGTGCCAGCAGCTTATTTGCAGATACGCAGTATTTT. Translation gives CASSLFADTQYF.

The CDR3 DNA follows: TGCGCCAGCAGCTTGTACTCAGGCCACTACGAGCAGTACTTC. Translated, it gives CASSLYSGHYEQYF. The chain combines TRBV5-1 with TRBJ2-7, with no clear D. The V end lost 1 base, the J end lost 3 bases, and 11 bases lay between the germline ends. The CDR3 length is 14 residues. Looked up from germline, CDR1 is SGHRS and CDR2 is YFSETQ. Combining the CDR3 with reference TRBV5-1 and TRBJ2-7 gives the whole variable domain KAGVTQTPRYLIKTRGQQVTLSCSPISGHRSVSWYQQTPGQGLQFLFEYFSETQRNKGNFPGRFSGRQFSNSRSEMNVSTLELGDSALYLCASSLYSGHYEQYFGPGTRLTVT.

This clonotype has just a few counts. The chain uses TRBV18 and TRBJ2-1; 15 positions agree with TRBD2. CDR1 KGHSH and CDR2 LQKENI come from the germline V gene. J gave up 7 bases and V 5 bases, and 9 bases lay outside the gene matches. This CDR3 is built from 17 residues. CDR3 bases: TGTGCCAGCTCATCCCCGAGAGGGACTAGCGGGAGGAATGAGCAGTTCTTC. Its protein product is CASSSPRGTSGRNEQFF.

Ten or more counts support this clonotype. J is TRBJ2-5 and V is TRBV19; no definite D call. V lost 3 bases to trimming and J lost 5 bases, with 10 bases between them. The CDR3 has 13 residues. CDR1 and CDR2 from the germline V gene are LNHDA and SQIVND (reference sequence). The CDR3, as DNA: TGTGCCAGTAGTATCAACAGCCAGGAGACCCAGTACTTC. Translating it yields CASSINSQETQYF.

Only a few counts were recorded for this clonotype. In nucleotides, the CDR3 is TGTGCCAGCAGCCAAGTACAGAACACCGGGGAGCTGTTTTTT. This gives the protein CASSQVQNTGELFF. The chain couples TRBV3-1 to TRBJ2-2; D ambiguous. This CDR3 has 14 residues. Germline V gives CDR1 LGHDT, CDR2 YNNKEL (reference sequence). V dropped 1 base and J dropped 1 base, with 4 bases sitting between them.

This clonotype has more than one count but fewer than ten. The junction does not match germline at one end; this may be a read error. The chain recombines TRBV28 with TRBJ1-5; D uncertain. The CDR3 totals 15 residues. The V gene's germline CDR1 is MDHEN and CDR2 SYDVKM. In DNA form, the CDR3 reads TGTGCCAGCACATCTTCAGGCGGCCTCAATCAGCCCCAGCGTTTT. This translates into CASTSSGGLNQPQRF.

This clonotype was found many times. V and J are TRBV2 and TRBJ1-2, with 7 bases that match TRBD1. The CDR3 sequence is 12 residues long. Unmatched junction bases numbered 4, after V lost 5 bases and J lost 7 bases. The V gene's germline CDR1 is SNHLY and CDR2 FYNNEI. The CDR3 here is CASSRQGGGYTF. CDR3 nucleotides: TGTGCCAGCAGTCGACAGGGTGGTGGCTACACCTTC.

This clonotype was seen a handful of times. The chain combines TRBV19 with TRBJ2-1; 8 bases align to TRBD2. The CDR3 is made up of 14 amino acids. Per the germline V gene, CDR1 is LNHDA and CDR2 is SQIVND (reference sequence). V shed 5 bases and J 8 bases; nucleotides not matched to a gene: 8. CDR3 amino acids: CASSVPGTRDEQFF. CDR3 nucleotides: TGTGCCAGTAGTGTACCCGGGACTAGAGATGAGCAGTTCTTC.

CDR3 coding DNA: TGTGCCAGTAGTGTACAAAGGAGTGAGCAGTACTTC. Amino acid sequence: CASSVQRSEQYF. The genes are TRBV28 and TRBJ2-7; D gene ambiguous. Germline CDR1 and CDR2: MDHEN and SYDVKM. Trimming took 9 bases from V and 7 from J, leaving 16 bases between them. This CDR3 has 12 residues.

This clonotype was observed at least ten times. The V call is TRBV20-1, the J call TRBJ2-7, with a weak D call TRBD2 (6 bases). Trimming stripped 0 bases from V and 2 bases from J, with 20 bases between. Germline loops: CDR1 DFQATT, CDR2 SNEGSKA (reference sequence). The CDR3 is 17 residues long. The CDR3 sequence is CSARDFWGGGPAYEQYF. The CDR3 nucleotides read TGCAGTGCTAGAGACTTCTGGGGAGGCGGACCAGCCTACGAGCAGTACTTC.

Remarks on this clonotype: At one of its ends the junction is not consistent with the germline gene, which may arise from a read error. The rearrangement uses TRBV9 and TRBJ1-3; D remains ambiguous. Germline CDR1 reads SGDLS; CDR2 reads YYNGEE. CDR3 size: 17 residues. CDR3 region: CASSVDPASSSGNTIHF. CDR3 nucleotides: TGTGCCAGCAGCGTAGACCCGGCTTCCAGCTCTGGAAACACCATACATTTT.

This clonotype was found many times. Because the CDR3 is missing its conserved closing phenylalanine or tryptophan, this is likely a read error. This chain connects TRBV7-2 to TRBJ2-5; D possibly matches TRBD1 or TRBD2 (5 bases each). The V and J ends lost 5 bases and 3 bases respectively, with 10 bases between them. The CDR3 covers 13 residues. In germline, CDR1 is SGHTA, CDR2 FQGNSA. The CDR3 DNA reads as TGTGCCAGCAGCACGGGACCAGAAGAGACCCAGTACTCC. The encoded protein is CASSTGPEETQYS.

DNA for the CDR3: TGCAGCGTTGGGGTAGGGGGGACCGTGATCGGCTACACCTTC. Amino acid sequence: CSVGVGGTVIGYTF. The chain recombines TRBV29-1 with TRBJ1-2, with a possible D match to TRBD1 (6 bases). This CDR3 contains 14 residues. From germline, CDR1 is SQVTM and CDR2 ANQGSEA. Trimming shortened V by 4 bases and J by 8 bases, and 20 bases separated the two germline ends.

This clonotype was observed a handful of times. The V gene is TRBV6-2 or TRBV6-3, the J gene TRBJ2-2; no clear D. The CDR3 covers 13 residues. Germline CDR1 reads MNHEY; CDR2 reads SVGEGT. The V end was cut by 1 base, the J end by 6 bases, with 6 bases between. CDR3 residues: CASSYFDSGELFF. The CDR3, as DNA: TGTGCCAGCAGTTACTTTGATTCCGGGGAGCTGTTTTTT.

This clonotype has at least ten counts. CDR3 protein: CASSGWTGADTQYF. The CDR3 DNA reads as TGTGCCAGCAGTGGATGGACAGGCGCAGATACGCAGTATTTT. This chain uses TRBV12-3 or TRBV12-4 with TRBJ2-3, with TRBD1 identical over 7 bases. The CDR3 length is 14 residues. The trim removed 5 bases at V and 4 bases at J, leaving 6 bases unmatched.

This clonotype has a count of ten or more. This chain uses TRBV11-2 with TRBJ2-3; 8 nucleotides line up with TRBD2. J lost 4 bases, V lost 1 base, and 1 base had no gene match. This CDR3 is built from 14 residues. CDR1 is SGHAT, CDR2 FQNNGV, per germline. CDR3 residues: CASSLVAGSDTQYF. The CDR3 DNA follows: TGTGCCAGCAGCTTAGTAGCGGGATCAGATACGCAGTATTTT.

This clonotype appeared a few times. This rearrangement joins TRBV20-1 to TRBJ2-7; D is possibly TRBD2 (5 bases). Germline V gene sequence: CDR1 DFQATT, CDR2 SNEGSKA (reference sequence). The V and J ends lost 0 bases and 0 bases respectively, with 12 bases between them. The CDR3 spans 15 residues. CDR3 in amino acids: CSARDLRVNSYEQYF. As DNA, the CDR3 is TGCAGTGCTAGAGATCTGCGGGTCAACTCCTACGAGCAGTACTTC.

Concerning this clonotype: Possible read error: a much larger clone is one base away. The chain couples TRBV4-1 to TRBJ2-7, with TRBD2 matching over 7 bases. CDR1 and CDR2 (germline): MGHRA, YSYEKL. Unmatched junction bases numbered 5, after V lost 2 bases and J lost 1 base. The CDR3 has 15 residues. DNA for the CDR3: TGCGCCAGCAGCCAACTAGCGGAGAGATCCTACGAGCAGTACTTC. It codes for CASSQLAERSYEQYF.

There are many counts of this clonotype. One junction end disagrees with the germline gene, perhaps due to a read error. This chain uses TRBV5-8 with TRBJ1-2; TRBD1 matches 10 bases. This CDR3 has 15 amino acids. CDR1 is SGHTS, CDR2 YDEGEE, per germline. The CDR3 here is CTSSLGQGLSYGYTF. CDR3 DNA sequence: TGTACCAGCAGCCTGGGACAGGGGCTTTCATATGGCTACACCTTC.

In its sample, this clonotype was seen many times. The chain combines TRBV6-1 with TRBJ2-1; 9 bases agree with TRBD1. V trimming: 6 bases; J trimming: 7 bases; junction bases outside the gene matches: 7. This CDR3 comprises 14 residues. Germline V lookup: CDR1 MNHNS, CDR2 SASEGT. CDR3 residues: CASSPQGAYNEQFF. DNA of the CDR3: TGTGCCAGCAGCCCACAGGGGGCGTATAATGAGCAGTTCTTC.

This clonotype was seen at least ten times. V and J are TRBV3-1 and TRBJ1-2; the D is unclear. V lost 0 bases and J 4 bases, leaving 9 bases between the germline ends. The CDR3 covers 14 residues. The V gene's germline CDR1 is LGHDT and CDR2 YNNKEL (reference sequence). The CDR3 nucleotides are TGTGCCAGCAGCCAAGATGGCACAGTCTATGGCTACACCTTC. Its protein product is CASSQDGTVYGYTF.

This clonotype was found many times. The chain carries TRBV5-8 and TRBJ2-1; 10 bases agree with TRBD2. The CDR3 is 15 amino acids. Trimming at V came to 4 bases and at J to 7 bases, leaving 8 bases not matched to a gene. Germline CDR1 and CDR2: SGHTS and YDEGEE. The CDR3 region is CASSASGSLLNEQFF. CDR3 DNA: TGTGCCAGCAGCGCTAGCGGGAGCCTCTTAAATGAGCAGTTCTTC.

The CDR3 sequence is CASSVDPGGPNTGELFF. The CDR3 DNA reads TGTGCCAGCAGCGTAGACCCGGGGGGCCCGAACACCGGGGAGCTGTTTTTT. The chain uses TRBV9 and TRBJ2-2; maybe TRBD2 (7 bases). This CDR3 is built from 17 residues. Germline V gene sequence: CDR1 SGDLS, CDR2 YYNGEE. Trimming removed 0 bases at V and 0 bases at J, with 12 bases between. Full variable domain (outside the CDR3, taken from reference TRBV9 and TRBJ2-2): DSGVTQTPKHLITATGQRVTLRCSPRSGDLSVYWYQQSLDQGLQFLIQYYNGEERAKGNILERFSAQQFPDLHSELNLSSLELGDSALYFCASSVDPGGPNTGELFFGEGSRLTVL.

This clonotype has just a few counts. This chain uses TRBV28 with TRBJ2-6; D may be TRBD1 (6 bases). The CDR3 extends over 17 amino acids. The V end was cut by 6 bases, the J end by 2 bases, with 17 bases between. CDR1 is MDHEN, CDR2 SYDVKM, per germline. CDR3 DNA sequence: TGTGCCAGCAGCCAGAACCCCACAGGGACTGGGGCCAACGTCCTGACTTTC. The encoded protein is CASSQNPTGTGANVLTF. Combining the CDR3 with reference TRBV28 and TRBJ2-6 gives the whole variable domain DVKVTQSSRYLVKRTGEKVFLECVQDMDHENMFWYRQDPGLGLRLIYFSYDVKMKEKGDIPEGYSVSREKKERFSLILESASTNQTSMYLCASSQNPTGTGANVLTFGAGSRLTVL.

In this sample, this clonotype turned up a few times. The chain carries TRBV18 and TRBJ1-1; 7 bases are shared with TRBD1. Germline CDR1 reads KGHSH; CDR2 reads LQKENI. The CDR3 consists of 14 residues. V was clipped by 3 bases and J by 6 bases; unmatched bases: 7. This CDR3 reads CASSPQEQGSEAFF. CDR3 nucleotides: TGTGCCAGCTCACCTCAGGAACAGGGGTCTGAAGCTTTCTTT.

This chain uses TRBV4-1 with TRBJ1-2; perhaps TRBD1 as D (5 bases). Germline lookup yields CDR1 MGHRA and CDR2 YSYEKL. Deletions cut 0 bases from V and 4 bases from J, with 12 bases between. This CDR3 region has 15 residues. CDR3: CASSQELGTAYGYTF. In DNA form, the CDR3 reads TGCGCCAGCAGCCAAGAGTTAGGGACGGCCTATGGCTACACCTTC.

This rearrangement joins TRBV11-2 to TRBJ2-1, with D unclear. Germline assignment: CDR1 SGHAT and CDR2 FQNNGV. This CDR3 has 14 amino acids. V lost 10 bases and J 7 bases, leaving 20 bases between the germline ends. CDR3 coding DNA: TGTGCCACCGGAAGGACCCAGTTGGAGAATGAGCAGTTCTTC. It translates to CATGRTQLENEQFF.